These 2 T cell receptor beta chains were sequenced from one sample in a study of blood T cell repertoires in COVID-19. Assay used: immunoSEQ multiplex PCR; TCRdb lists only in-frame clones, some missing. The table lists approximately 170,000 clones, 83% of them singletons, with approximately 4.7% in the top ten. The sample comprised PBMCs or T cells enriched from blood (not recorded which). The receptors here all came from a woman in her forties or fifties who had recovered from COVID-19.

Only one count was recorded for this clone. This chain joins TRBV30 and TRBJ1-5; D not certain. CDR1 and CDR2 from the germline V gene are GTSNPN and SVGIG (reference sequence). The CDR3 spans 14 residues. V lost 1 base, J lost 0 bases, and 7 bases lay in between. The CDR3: CAWSAGLSNQPQHF. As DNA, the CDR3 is TGTGCCTGGAGTGCCGGACTTAGCAATCAGCCCCAGCATTTT.

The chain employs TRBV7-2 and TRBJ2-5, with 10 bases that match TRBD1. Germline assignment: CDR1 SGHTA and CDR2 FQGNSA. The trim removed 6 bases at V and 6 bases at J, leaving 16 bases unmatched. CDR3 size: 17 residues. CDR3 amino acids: CASSLQPLGQGGKTQYF. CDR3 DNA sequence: TGTGCCAGCAGTCTACAACCCCTCGGACAGGGGGGGAAGACCCAGTACTTC.